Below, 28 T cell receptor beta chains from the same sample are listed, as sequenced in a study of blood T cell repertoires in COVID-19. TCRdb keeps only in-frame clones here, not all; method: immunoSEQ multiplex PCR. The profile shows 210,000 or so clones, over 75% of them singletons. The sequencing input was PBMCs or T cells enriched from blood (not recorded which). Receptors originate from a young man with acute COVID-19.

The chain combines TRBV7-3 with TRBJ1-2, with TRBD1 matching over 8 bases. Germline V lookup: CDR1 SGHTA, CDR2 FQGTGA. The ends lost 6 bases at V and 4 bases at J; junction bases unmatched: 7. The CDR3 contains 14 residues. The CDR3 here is CASSPQGAGYGYTF. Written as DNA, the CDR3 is TGTGCCAGCAGTCCGCAGGGGGCTGGCTATGGCTACACCTTC.

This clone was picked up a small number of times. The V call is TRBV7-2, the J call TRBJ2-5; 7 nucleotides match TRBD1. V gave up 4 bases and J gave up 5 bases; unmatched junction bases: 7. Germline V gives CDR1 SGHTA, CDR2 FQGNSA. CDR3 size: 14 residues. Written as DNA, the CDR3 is TGTGCCAGCAGCTCACAAGGGGGCCTGGAGACCCAGTACTTC. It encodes CASSSQGGLETQYF.

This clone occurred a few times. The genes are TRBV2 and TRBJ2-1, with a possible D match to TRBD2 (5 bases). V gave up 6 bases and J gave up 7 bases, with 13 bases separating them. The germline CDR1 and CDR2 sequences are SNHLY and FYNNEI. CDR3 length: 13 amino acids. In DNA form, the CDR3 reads TGTGCCAGCAGCTTCACCCCGGGGAATGAGCAGTTCTTC. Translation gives CASSFTPGNEQFF.

CDR3 amino acids: CASSYGGLGNQPQHF. The CDR3 DNA reads as TGTGCCAGCAGTTACGGGGGGTTGGGCAATCAGCCCCAGCATTTT. The V gene is TRBV6-9, the J gene TRBJ1-5, with D tentatively TRBD1 (5 bases). Germline CDR1 and CDR2: MNHGY and SVAAGI. Trimming pared 3 bases from V and 2 bases from J, leaving 11 bases between. The CDR3 length is 15 residues.

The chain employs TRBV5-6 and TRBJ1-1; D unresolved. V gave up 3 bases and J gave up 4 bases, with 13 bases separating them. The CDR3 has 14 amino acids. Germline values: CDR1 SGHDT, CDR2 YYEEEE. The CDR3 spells CASSSQGVSTEAFF. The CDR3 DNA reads TGTGCCAGCAGCTCCCAAGGAGTAAGCACTGAAGCTTTCTTT.

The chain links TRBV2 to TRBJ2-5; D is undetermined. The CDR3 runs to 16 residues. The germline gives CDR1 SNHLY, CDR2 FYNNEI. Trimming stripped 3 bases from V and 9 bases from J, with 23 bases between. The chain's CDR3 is CASSEVPAGPTVSQYF. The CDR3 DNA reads TGTGCCAGCAGTGAGGTGCCCGCCGGCCCCACAGTGTCCCAGTACTTC.

CDR3 bases: TGTGCCAGCAGCACAGGGCTGAACACTGAAGCTTTCTTT. Translation gives CASSTGLNTEAFF. The chain recombines TRBV6-6 with TRBJ1-1; a possible D gene is TRBD1 (6 bases). Germline loops: CDR1 MNHNY, CDR2 SVGAGI (reference sequence). With 6 bases removed from V and 0 bases from J, the gap between germline ends came to 8 bases. This CDR3 region has 13 residues.

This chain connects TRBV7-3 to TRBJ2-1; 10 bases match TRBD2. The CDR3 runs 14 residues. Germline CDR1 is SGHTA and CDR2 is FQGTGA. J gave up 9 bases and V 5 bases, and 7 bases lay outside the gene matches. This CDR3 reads CASSISGGSTEQFF. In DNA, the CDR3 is TGTGCCAGCAGCATTAGCGGGGGGTCAACTGAGCAGTTCTTC.

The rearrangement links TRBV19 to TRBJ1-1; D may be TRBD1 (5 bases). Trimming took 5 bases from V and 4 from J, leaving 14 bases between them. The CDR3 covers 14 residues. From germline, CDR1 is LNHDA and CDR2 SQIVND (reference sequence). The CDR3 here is CASSQQDLSTEAFF. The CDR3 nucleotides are TGTGCCAGTAGTCAACAGGACCTGAGCACTGAAGCTTTCTTT.

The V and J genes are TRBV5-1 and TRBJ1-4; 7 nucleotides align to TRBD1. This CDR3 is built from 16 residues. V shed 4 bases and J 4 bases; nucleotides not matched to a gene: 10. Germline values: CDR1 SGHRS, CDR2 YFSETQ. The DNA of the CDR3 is TGCGCCAGCAGCATCGGGACAGCCCTGGGTAATGAAAAACTGTTTTTT. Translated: CASSIGTALGNEKLFF.

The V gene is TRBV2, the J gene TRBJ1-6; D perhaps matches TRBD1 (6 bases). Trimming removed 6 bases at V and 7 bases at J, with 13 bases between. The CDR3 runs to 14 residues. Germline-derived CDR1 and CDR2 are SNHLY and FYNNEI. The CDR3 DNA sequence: TGTGCCAGCAGCGAGGGGGTGGGGAATTCACCCCTCCACTTT. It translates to CASSEGVGNSPLHF.

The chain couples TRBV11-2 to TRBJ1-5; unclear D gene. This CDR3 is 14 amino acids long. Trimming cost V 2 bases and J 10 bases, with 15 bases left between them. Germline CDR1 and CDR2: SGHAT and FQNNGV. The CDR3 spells CASSLSDGRSPQHF. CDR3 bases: TGTGCCAGCAGCTTATCTGATGGGCGATCACCCCAGCATTTT.

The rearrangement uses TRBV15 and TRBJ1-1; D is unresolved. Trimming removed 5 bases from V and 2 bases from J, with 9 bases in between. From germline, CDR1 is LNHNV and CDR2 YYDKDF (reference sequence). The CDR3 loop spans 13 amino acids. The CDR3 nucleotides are TGTGCCACCAGCTTACAAGATAACACTGAAGCTTTCTTT. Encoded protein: CATSLQDNTEAFF.

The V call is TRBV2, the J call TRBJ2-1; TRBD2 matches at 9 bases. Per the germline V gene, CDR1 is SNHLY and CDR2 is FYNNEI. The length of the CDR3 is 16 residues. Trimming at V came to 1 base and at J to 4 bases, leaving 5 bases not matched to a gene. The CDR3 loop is CASSEDRGGVYNEQFF. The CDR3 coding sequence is TGTGCCAGCAGTGAAGATCGCGGGGGGGTTTACAATGAGCAGTTCTTC.

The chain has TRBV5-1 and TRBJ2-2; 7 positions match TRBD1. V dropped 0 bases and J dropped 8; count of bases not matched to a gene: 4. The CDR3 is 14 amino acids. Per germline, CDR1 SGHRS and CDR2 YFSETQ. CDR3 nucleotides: TGCGCCAGCAGCTTGGTACAGGGGATTGGGGAGCTGTTTTTT. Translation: CASSLVQGIGELFF.

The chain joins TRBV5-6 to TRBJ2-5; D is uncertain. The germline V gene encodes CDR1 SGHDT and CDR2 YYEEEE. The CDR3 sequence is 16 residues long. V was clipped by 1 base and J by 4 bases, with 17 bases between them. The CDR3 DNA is TGTGCCAGCAGCTTGCCTCAGGATATCATGGGAGAGACCCAGTACTTC. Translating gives CASSLPQDIMGETQYF. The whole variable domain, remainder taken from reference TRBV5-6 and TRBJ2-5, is DAGVTQSPTHLIKTRGQQVTLRCSPKSGHDTVSWYQQALGQGPQFIFQYYEEEERQRGNFPDRFSGHQFPNYSSELNVNALLLGDSALYLCASSLPQDIMGETQYFGPGTRLLVL.

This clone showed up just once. The CDR3 nucleotides read TGTGCCAGCAGCCAAGGGGGACAGGGGGTCCCTGAAGCTTTCTTT. Its protein product is CASSQGGQGVPEAFF. This sequence joins TRBV3-1 (or the pseudogene TRBV3-2) and TRBJ1-1, with TRBD1 matching 11 bases. V lost 1 base and J lost 6; bases outside the gene matches: 4. The CDR3 loop spans 15 amino acids. From germline, CDR1 is LGHDT and CDR2 YNNKEL (reference sequence).

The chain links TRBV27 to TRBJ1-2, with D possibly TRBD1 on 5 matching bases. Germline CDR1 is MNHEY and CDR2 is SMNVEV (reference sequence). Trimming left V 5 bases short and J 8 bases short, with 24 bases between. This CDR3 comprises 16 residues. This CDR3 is CASSPGQDRGLSGYTF. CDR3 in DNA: TGTGCCAGCAGTCCTGGGCAGGACCGGGGGTTGAGCGGCTACACCTTC.

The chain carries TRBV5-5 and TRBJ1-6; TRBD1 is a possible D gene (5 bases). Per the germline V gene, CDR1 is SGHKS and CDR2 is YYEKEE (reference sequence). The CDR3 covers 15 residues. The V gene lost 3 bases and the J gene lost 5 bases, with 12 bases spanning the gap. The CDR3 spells CASSSQGIHNSPLHF. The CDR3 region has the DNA TGTGCCAGCAGCTCGCAGGGTATCCATAATTCACCCCTCCACTTT.

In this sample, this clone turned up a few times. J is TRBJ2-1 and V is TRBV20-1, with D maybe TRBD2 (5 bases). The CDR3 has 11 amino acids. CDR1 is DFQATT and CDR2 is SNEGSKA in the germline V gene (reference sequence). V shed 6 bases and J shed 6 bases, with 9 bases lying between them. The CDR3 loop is CSAAAFNEQFF. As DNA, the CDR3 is TGCAGTGCAGCGGCGTTCAATGAGCAGTTCTTC.

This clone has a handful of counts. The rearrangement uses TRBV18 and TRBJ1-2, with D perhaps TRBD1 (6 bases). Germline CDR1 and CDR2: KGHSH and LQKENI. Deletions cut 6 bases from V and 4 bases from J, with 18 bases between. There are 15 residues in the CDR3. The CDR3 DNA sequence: TGTGCCAGCTCTCATAAGGACAGACCCTCCTATGGCTACACCTTC. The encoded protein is CASSHKDRPSYGYTF.

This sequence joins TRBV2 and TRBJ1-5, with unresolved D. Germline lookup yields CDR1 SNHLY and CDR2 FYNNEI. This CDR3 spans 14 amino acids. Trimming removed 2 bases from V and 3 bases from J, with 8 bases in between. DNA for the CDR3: TGTGCCAGCAGTGAATTTCCCAACAATCAGCCCCAGCATTTT. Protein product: CASSEFPNNQPQHF. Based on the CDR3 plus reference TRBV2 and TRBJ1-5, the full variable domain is EPEVTQTPSHQVTQMGQEVILRCVPISNHLYFYWYRQILGQKVEFLVSFYNNEISEKSEIFDDQFSVERPDGSNFTLKIRSTKLEDSAMYFCASSEFPNNQPQHFGDGTRLSIL.

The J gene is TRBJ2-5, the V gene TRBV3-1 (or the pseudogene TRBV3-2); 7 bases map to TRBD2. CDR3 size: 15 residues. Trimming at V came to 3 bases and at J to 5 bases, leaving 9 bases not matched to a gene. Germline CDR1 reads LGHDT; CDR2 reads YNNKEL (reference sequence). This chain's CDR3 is CASSQTRTSGETQYF. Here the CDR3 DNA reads TGTGCCAGCAGCCAGACTAGGACTAGTGGTGAGACCCAGTACTTC.

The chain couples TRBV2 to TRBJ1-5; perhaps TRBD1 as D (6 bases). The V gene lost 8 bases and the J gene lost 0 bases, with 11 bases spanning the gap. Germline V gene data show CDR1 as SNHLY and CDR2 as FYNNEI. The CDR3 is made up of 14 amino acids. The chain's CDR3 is CASGGQNSNQPQHF. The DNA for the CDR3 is TGTGCCAGCGGGGGACAAAATAGCAATCAGCCCCAGCATTTT.

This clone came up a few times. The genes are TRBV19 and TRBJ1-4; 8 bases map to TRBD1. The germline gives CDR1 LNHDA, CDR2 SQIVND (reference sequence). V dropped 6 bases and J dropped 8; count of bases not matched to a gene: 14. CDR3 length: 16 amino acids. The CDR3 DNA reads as TGTGCCAGTAGCCTCCGGGGGGACAGGCGGGTGGAAAAACTGTTTTTT. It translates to CASSLRGDRRVEKLFF.

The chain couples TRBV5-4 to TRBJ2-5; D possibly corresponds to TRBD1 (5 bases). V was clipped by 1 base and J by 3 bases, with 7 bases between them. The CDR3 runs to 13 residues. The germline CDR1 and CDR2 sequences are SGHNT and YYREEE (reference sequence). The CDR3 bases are TGTGCCAGCAGCTTGCCAGGGAAAGAGACCCAGTACTTC. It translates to CASSLPGKETQYF.

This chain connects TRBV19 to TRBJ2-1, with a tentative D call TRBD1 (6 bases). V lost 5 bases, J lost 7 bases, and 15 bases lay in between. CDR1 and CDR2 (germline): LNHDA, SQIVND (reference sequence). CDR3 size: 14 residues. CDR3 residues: CASSSHDRLNEQFF. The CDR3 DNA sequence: TGTGCCAGTAGTTCACATGACAGGCTTAATGAGCAGTTCTTC.

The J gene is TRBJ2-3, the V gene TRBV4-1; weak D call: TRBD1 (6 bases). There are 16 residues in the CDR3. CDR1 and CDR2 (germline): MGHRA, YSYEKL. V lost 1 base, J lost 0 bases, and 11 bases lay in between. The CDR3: CASSQVPQGSTDTQYF. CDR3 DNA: TGCGCCAGCAGCCAAGTTCCACAGGGTAGCACAGATACGCAGTATTTT.